The 26 T cell receptor beta chains in this list originate from one sample, sequenced in a study of sequential checkpoint blockade in melanoma. Treatment specified: randomized to nivolumab then ipilimumab (arm A) or the reverse (arm B). TCRdb keeps only in-frame clones here, not all; method: immunoSEQ multiplex PCR. Of roughly 18,000 clones in the sample, approximately 26% were seen once. Sample: tumor tissue (inferred from file names), taken from a patient given nivolumab and ipilimumab in sequence. These receptors all stem from a human donor with melanoma.

This chain links TRBV5-1 with TRBJ2-3; 16 bases line up with TRBD2. The CDR3 spans 18 residues. The germline CDR1 and CDR2 sequences are SGHRS and YFSETQ. The J segment lost 4 bases and the V segment lost 3 bases, leaving 8 bases of the junction unmatched. This CDR3 is CASSSGTSGRAGSDTQYF. CDR3 DNA: TGCGCCAGCAGCTCGGGGACTAGCGGGAGGGCCGGATCAGATACGCAGTATTTT.

This clone was seen a handful of times. The J gene is TRBJ1-1, the V gene TRBV6-8; D not resolved. The CDR3 extends over 14 amino acids. CDR1 and CDR2 (germline): MNHGY, SAAAGT. With 0 bases removed from V and 11 bases from J, the gap between germline ends came to 16 bases. CDR3 DNA sequence: TGTGCCAGCAGTTACTCGTTGTCAGTGGGTTTGGCTTTCTTT. Protein product: CASSYSLSVGLAFF.

The chain has TRBV7-1 and TRBJ2-7; D may be TRBD2 (5 bases). TRBV7-1 carries the ORF label, with uncertain function. V lost 5 bases, J lost 4 bases, and 12 bases lay in between. The CDR3 extends over 13 amino acids. CDR3 nucleotides: TGTGCCAGCAGCCAAGACCCGGGGTACGAGCAGTACTTC. It specifies CASSQDPGYEQYF.

This clone has only a few counts. The V and J genes are TRBV6-8 and TRBJ1-4, with a possible D match to TRBD1 (6 bases). The V gene's germline CDR1 is MNHGY and CDR2 SAAAGT. V lost 5 bases and J 0 bases, leaving 13 bases between the germline ends. This CDR3 comprises 16 residues. The CDR3 sequence: CASSRQAIATNEKLFF. CDR3 nucleotides: TGTGCCAGCAGTCGACAGGCCATAGCAACTAATGAAAAACTGTTTTTT.

The V and J genes are TRBV28 and TRBJ1-2, with TRBD1 as a possible D gene (5 bases). Germline V lookup: CDR1 MDHEN, CDR2 SYDVKM. CDR3 length: 13 residues. V gave up 6 bases and J gave up 4 bases, with 12 bases separating them. The CDR3, as DNA: TGTGCCAGCAGCCAGACAGCGTTCTATGGCTACACCTTC. This gives the protein CASSQTAFYGYTF.

This clone was seen a handful of times. The chain uses TRBV11-3 and TRBJ1-5; 7 bases match TRBD1. CDR3 size: 14 residues. Germline CDR1 reads SGHNT; CDR2 reads YENEEA. V shed 5 bases and J 2 bases; nucleotides not matched to a gene: 3. CDR3 loop: CASSHTGGNQPQHF. CDR3 sequence (DNA): TGTGCCAGCAGCCACACAGGGGGCAATCAGCCCCAGCATTTT.

The chain combines TRBV9 with TRBJ2-3; tentative D call: TRBD2 (5 bases). V lost 1 base and J lost 14, with 14 bases in between. This CDR3 contains 12 residues. Germline-derived CDR1 and CDR2 are SGDLS and YYNGEE. CDR3 region: CASSVPSTFLYF. The CDR3, as DNA: TGTGCCAGCAGCGTACCTAGCACTTTCTTGTATTTT.

This clone is classed as medium-sized. This rearrangement joins TRBV6-8 to TRBJ1-1, with D perhaps matching TRBD1 (5 bases). V was clipped by 5 bases and J by 0 bases, with 13 bases between them. Per the germline V gene, CDR1 is MNHGY and CDR2 is SAAAGT. CDR3 length equals 15 residues. The CDR3, as DNA: TGTGCCAGCAGTAGTTTCCGGGGCATGAACACTGAAGCTTTCTTT. This translates into CASSSFRGMNTEAFF.

CDR3 region: CASRGEGAHNEKLFF. CDR3 nucleotides: TGCGCCAGCAGGGGGGAGGGGGCTCATAATGAAAAACTGTTTTTT. The rearrangement uses TRBV10-2 and TRBJ1-4, with TRBD1 matching 7 bases. After removal of 6 bases from V and 4 bases from J, the junction contained 8 bases not matched to a gene. Germline CDR1 reads WSHSY; CDR2 reads SAAADI. The CDR3 consists of 15 residues.

This clone is medium-sized. The chain uses TRBV6-8 and TRBJ1-5, with D unclear. The V gene lost 2 bases and the J gene lost 2 bases, with 10 bases spanning the gap. The germline gives CDR1 MNHGY, CDR2 SAAAGT. The CDR3 spans 15 residues. CDR3: CASSYRDGRNQPQHF. CDR3 nucleotide sequence: TGTGCCAGCAGTTACCGCGACGGACGCAATCAGCCCCAGCATTTT.

The genes are TRBV4-1 and TRBJ2-5, with 9 bases aligning to TRBD2. The CDR3 consists of 17 residues. V lost 1 base and J lost 2; bases outside the gene matches: 8. In germline, CDR1 is MGHRA, CDR2 YSYEKL. The CDR3 loop is CASSQGGGLAGQETQYF. The CDR3 region has the DNA TGCGCCAGCAGCCAAGGAGGGGGCCTAGCGGGACAAGAGACCCAGTACTTC.

The J gene is TRBJ2-5, the V gene TRBV6-8; tentative D call: TRBD2 (5 bases). This CDR3 is built from 12 residues. Trimming left V 7 bases short and J 5 bases short, with 11 bases between. The V gene's germline CDR1 is MNHGY and CDR2 SAAAGT. The CDR3 reads CASMRGIETQYF. The CDR3 nucleotides read TGTGCCAGCATGCGAGGGATCGAGACCCAGTACTTC.

This chain joins TRBV6-8 and TRBJ2-1; 9 positions agree with TRBD1. CDR1 and CDR2 (germline): MNHGY, SAAAGT. The V gene end was trimmed by 6 bases and the J gene end by 1 base; junction bases not matched to a gene: 4. This CDR3 contains 15 residues. This CDR3 is CASRDGTGSYNEQFF. CDR3 in DNA: TGTGCCAGCAGGGACGGGACAGGGTCCTACAATGAGCAGTTCTTC.

This sequence joins TRBV5-1 and TRBJ1-4; maybe TRBD1 (6 bases). V shed 2 bases and J shed 4 bases, with 15 bases lying between them. Germline CDR1 reads SGHRS; CDR2 reads YFSETQ. The CDR3 is 16 residues long. This chain's CDR3 is CASSLGGGAGNEKLFF. The DNA of the CDR3 is TGCGCCAGCAGCTTAGGGGGGGGCGCCGGTAATGAAAAACTGTTTTTT.

This clone was detected only a few times. The rearrangement uses TRBV9 and TRBJ2-1, with D tentatively TRBD2 (5 bases). Looked up from germline, CDR1 is SGDLS and CDR2 is YYNGEE. Trimming cost V 3 bases and J 0 bases, with 13 bases left between them. The CDR3 loop spans 16 amino acids. Written as DNA, the CDR3 is TGTGCCAGCAGCGGTTTAGCGTTGAGCTCCTACAATGAGCAGTTCTTC. Its protein is CASSGLALSSYNEQFF.

V gene TRBV7-1 combines with J gene TRBJ2-3; 7 bases line up with TRBD2. TRBV7-1 is flagged as an ORF with uncertain function. CDR3 length: 18 residues. V was pared by 5 bases and J by 3 bases, with 17 bases of the junction left unmatched. The CDR3 protein is CASSPKGYGRSGTDTQYF. The CDR3 DNA reads TGTGCCAGCAGCCCAAAAGGCTACGGGAGGAGTGGAACAGATACGCAGTATTTT.

The rearrangement joins TRBV29-1 to TRBJ2-2; a weak D match, TRBD2 (7 bases). This CDR3 contains 15 residues. Germline V lookup: CDR1 SQVTM, CDR2 ANQGSEA. Trimming removed 5 bases from V and 4 bases from J, with 17 bases in between. The CDR3 spells CSVPSGGRGTGELFF. The CDR3, as DNA: TGCAGCGTTCCCTCGGGGGGCCGGGGCACCGGGGAGCTGTTTTTT.

This sequence joins TRBV5-1 and TRBJ2-1; D ambiguous. Germline lookup yields CDR1 SGHRS and CDR2 YFSETQ. The CDR3 runs to 14 residues. V was trimmed by 0 bases and J by 7 bases, leaving 11 bases between them. The DNA for the CDR3 is TGCGCCAGCAGCTTGGACCCTGGTAGGAATGAGCAGTTCTTC. This encodes CASSLDPGRNEQFF.

This clone was picked up a small number of times. The rearrangement joins TRBV11-3 to TRBJ1-2, with unresolved D. Trimming pared 6 bases from V and 4 bases from J, leaving 27 bases between. CDR3 length equals 18 residues. Germline V gene lookup returns CDR1 SGHNT and CDR2 YENEEA. The DNA for the CDR3 is TGTGCCAGCAGTTCCCGGACGGTCAAGGACCCGACCATCTATGGCTACACCTTC. Translated: CASSSRTVKDPTIYGYTF.

The sample holds a few counts of this clone. The CDR3 reads CASKGTSENEQFF. In nucleotides, the CDR3 is TGTGCCAGCAAGGGGACTAGCGAGAATGAGCAGTTCTTC. The chain uses TRBV6-8 and TRBJ2-1, with 10 nucleotides matching TRBD2. The CDR3 has 13 residues. Per germline, CDR1 MNHGY and CDR2 SAAAGT. The trim removed 7 bases at V and 7 bases at J, leaving 4 bases unmatched.

This clone was counted only a few times. The chain's CDR3 is CASSPTGQRNEKLFF. The CDR3 DNA reads as TGTGCCAGCTCACCAACGGGACAGAGAAATGAAAAACTGTTTTTT. The chain links TRBV18 to TRBJ1-4, with 7 bases identical to TRBD1. The CDR3 spans 15 residues. Germline V CDR1 and CDR2: KGHSH, LQKENI. Trimming took 2 bases from V and 5 from J; bases not matched to a gene: 5.

In its sample, this clone was seen a few times. V is TRBV28 and J is TRBJ2-7, with TRBD1 identical over 11 bases. The germline gives CDR1 MDHEN, CDR2 SYDVKM. The CDR3 spans 13 residues. Germline trimming cut 6 bases from V and 6 bases from J; bases unmatched to any gene: 4. CDR3 region: CASSRTGGSEQYF. DNA of the CDR3: TGTGCCAGCAGCCGGACAGGGGGCAGCGAGCAGTACTTC.

J is TRBJ2-2 and V is TRBV14; D not certain. Germline V CDR1 and CDR2: SGHDN, FVKESK. Trimming pared 0 bases from V and 3 bases from J, leaving 8 bases between. CDR3 length: 15 residues. The CDR3 loop reads CASSQDLADTGELFF. The DNA for the CDR3 is TGTGCCAGCAGCCAAGATCTGGCTGACACCGGGGAGCTGTTTTTT.

J is TRBJ1-2 and V is TRBV10-3; unclear D gene. This CDR3 has 14 residues. Germline CDR1 is ENHRY and CDR2 is SYGVKD. Trimming cost V 0 bases and J 4 bases, with 9 bases left between them. The CDR3 region is CAISESRIAYGYTF. The CDR3 DNA follows: TGTGCCATCAGTGAGTCTAGGATTGCCTATGGCTACACCTTC.

This sequence joins TRBV19 and TRBJ2-1; possible D gene TRBD1, 5 bases. V dropped 0 bases and J dropped 7 bases, with 16 bases sitting between them. The CDR3 runs to 16 residues. Germline loops: CDR1 LNHDA, CDR2 SQIVND (reference sequence). CDR3 residues: CASSIDPGQSSNEQFF. The CDR3 DNA follows: TGTGCCAGTAGTATAGATCCAGGGCAGTCCTCGAATGAGCAGTTCTTC.

In this sample, this clone turned up a few times. The V gene is TRBV11-3, the J gene TRBJ1-6; 8 bases line up with TRBD1. Germline CDR1 reads SGHNT; CDR2 reads YENEEA. The CDR3 extends over 15 amino acids. The V segment lost 5 bases and the J segment 8 bases; nucleotides outside the gene matches: 8. CDR3 coding DNA: TGTGCCAGCAGCACCCCGGGACAGGCCTATTCACCCCTCCACTTT. The encoded protein is CASSTPGQAYSPLHF.